This is a list of T cell receptor beta chains from one sample in a study of blood T cell repertoires in COVID-19. Sequencing was performed with immunoSEQ multiplex PCR; in TCRdb, only in-frame clones are kept and a portion is missing. The top ten clones hold approximately 14% of a sample with 30,000 to 40,000 clones, almost 90% of them seen once. Source material: peripheral blood. These TCRs come from a human donor with active COVID-19. The donor label of this sample is uncertain. CDR3s include the opening cysteine and the closing phenylalanine or tryptophan. A D gene is named only where the DNA matches it firmly. Clone size is not always given. Where it is, it says once, few, many or a class for expanded clones.

clone size | J gene | D gene | V gene | CDR3 DNA | CDR3 protein
. | TRBJ1-2 | . | TRBV3-1/TRBV3-2 | TGTGCCAGCAGTCGAGGGGGAAGCTATGGCTACACCTTC | CASSRGGSYGYTF
. | TRBJ1-2 | TRBD1 | TRBV3-1/TRBV3-2 | TGTGCCAGCAGCCTAAGACAGGGCCCGGGCTACACCTTC | CASSLRQGPGYTF
. | TRBJ2-3 | TRBD1 | TRBV18 | TGTGCCAGCTCACCTCCGGACAGGGGGCTTCTTTCACCAAAAAATACAGATACGCAGTATTTT | CASSPPDRGLLSPKNTDTQYF
. | TRBJ2-1 | TRBD2 | TRBV10-3 | TGTGCCATCAGTGATAGCGGGGGGGCGTACAATGAGCAGTTCTTC | CAISDSGGAYNEQFF
once | TRBJ2-1 | . | TRBV19 | TGTGCCAGTAGTATCGGGGATGGGATGGATGAGCAGTTCTTC | CASSIGDGMDEQFF
. | TRBJ2-3 | TRBD1 | TRBV4-1 | TGCGCCAGCAGCCCGGGACAGTTCACAGATACGCAGTATTTT | CASSPGQFTDTQYF
. | TRBJ2-1 | . | TRBV18 | TGTGCCAGCTCACCGGCTCACGGCAGGCCTTACGGTGAGCAGTTCTTC | CASSPAHGRPYGEQFF
. | TRBJ2-2 | . | TRBV9 | TGTGCCAGCAGCCCAGGTGCCGGGGAGCTGTTTTTT | CASSPGAGELFF
. | TRBJ1-1 | . | TRBV19 | TGTGCCAGTTCCTGGCTTGGGGGCCGATCCATGAACACTGAAGCTTTCTTT | CASSWLGGRSMNTEAFF
. | TRBJ1-2 | . | TRBV6-5 | TGTGCCAGCGGCAGGGCGATTCGTTATGGCTACACCTTC | CASGRAIRYGYTF
. | TRBJ2-2 | TRBD2 | TRBV9 | TGTGCCAGCAGCGGGACTAGCGGGGGTGCCGGGGAGCTGTTTTTT | CASSGTSGGAGELFF
. | TRBJ2-3 | . | TRBV4-2 | TGTGCCAGCAGCCAAGATGGAGTAGGGGGGGGCCCCCGGGATACGCAGTATTTT | CASSQDGVGGGPRDTQYF
. | TRBJ2-3 | . | TRBV5-6 | TGTGCCAGCAGCCAGGTATTAAGCACAGATACGCAGTATTTT | CASSQVLSTDTQYF
. | TRBJ2-2 | TRBD2 | TRBV7-9 | TGTGCCAGCAACCCCCGTCAGACTAGCGGGGGGGCAACCGGGGAGCTGTTTTTT | CASNPRQTSGGATGELFF
once | TRBJ2-3 | TRBD2 | TRBV5-1 | TGCGCCAGCAGCCCGGGACTAGCGGGGGGGCGGGTCACAGATACGCAGTATTTT | CASSPGLAGGRVTDTQYF
. | TRBJ1-3 | TRBD1 | TRBV7-9 | TGTGCCAGCAGCTTTTCAGACAGGGCGGCTGGAAACACCATATATTTT | CASSFSDRAAGNTIYF
. | TRBJ1-2 | . | TRBV19 | TGTGCCAGTAGTAATTCCCCTTCATACCCAGGGAAGGGCTATGGCTACACCTTC | CASSNSPSYPGKGYGYTF
once | TRBJ2-7 | . | TRBV19 | TGTGCCAGTAGTATAGTCGGGACCTACGAGCAGTACTTC | CASSIVGTYEQYF
once | TRBJ2-1 | TRBD2 | TRBV3-1/TRBV3-2 | TGTGCCAGCAGCCAATTTGGAGCGGGGGGGAGCGGGGAGCAGTTCTTC | CASSQFGAGGSGEQFF
. | TRBJ1-2 | . | TRBV21-1 | TGTGCCAGCAACATATTAGTAACAGGGAGGAAGGGACAGGTGGAAGAGGGCTATGGCTACACCTTC | CASNILVTGRKGQVEEGYGYTF
. | TRBJ1-1 | . | TRBV2 | TGTGCCAGCACCGCGGGACTCAGGAACACTGAAGCTTTCTTT | CASTAGLRNTEAFF
. | TRBJ2-7 | . | TRBV5-4 | TGTGCCAGCTCAACCCGGACAGATTCCTCCTACGAGCAGTACTTC | CASSTRTDSSYEQYF
. | TRBJ2-3 | TRBD2 | TRBV29-1 | TGCAGCGTTGAAAAGCGGGGTATAACAGATACGCAGTATTTT | CSVEKRGITDTQYF
. | TRBJ2-7 | . | TRBV19 | TGTGCCAGTACCATGGGAGGGACATCCTACGAGCAGTACTTC | CASTMGGTSYEQYF
. | TRBJ2-3 | TRBD2 | TRBV19 | TGTGCCAGTAGACCCCTAGCGGGGGCCGGGGGCACGCAGTATTTT | CASRPLAGAGGTQYF
. | TRBJ2-4 | . | TRBV7-9 | TGTGCCTATGAGGGAGGCGGGAAAAACATTCAGTACTTC | CAYEGGGKNIQYF
. | TRBJ1-5 | TRBD1 | TRBV24-1 | TGTGCCACCAGTGACGACAGGGGGAAAGGAAATCAGCCCCAGCATTTT | CATSDDRGKGNQPQHF
. | TRBJ1-2 | . | TRBV28 | TGTGCCAGCAGTTTTAACAGCCTTAACTATGGCTACACCTTC | CASSFNSLNYGYTF
. | TRBJ1-6 | . | TRBV7-2 | TGTGCCAGCTTGGGGGGGACTGGCAATTCACCCCTCCACTTT | CASLGGTGNSPLHF
. | TRBJ2-7 | TRBD1 | TRBV10-3 | TGTGCCATCAGTCTTGGACAGGGCTACGAGCAGTACTTC | CAISLGQGYEQYF